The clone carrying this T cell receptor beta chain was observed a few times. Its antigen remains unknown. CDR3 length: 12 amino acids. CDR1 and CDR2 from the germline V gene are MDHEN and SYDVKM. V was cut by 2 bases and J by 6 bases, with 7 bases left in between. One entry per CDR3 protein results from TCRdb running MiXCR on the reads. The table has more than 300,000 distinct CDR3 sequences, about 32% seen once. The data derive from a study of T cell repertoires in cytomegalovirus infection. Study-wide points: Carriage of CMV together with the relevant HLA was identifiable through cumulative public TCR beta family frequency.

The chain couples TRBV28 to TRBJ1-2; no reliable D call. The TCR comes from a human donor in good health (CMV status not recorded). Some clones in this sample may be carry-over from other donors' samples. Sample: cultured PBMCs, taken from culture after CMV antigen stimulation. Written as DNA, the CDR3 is TGTGCCAGCAGTTTAAGTGGGGATGGCTACACCTTC. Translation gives CASSLSGDGYTF.